The 12 T cell receptor beta chains in this list originate from one sample, sequenced in a study of blood T cell repertoires in COVID-19. Here immunoSEQ multiplex PCR was the method, and the copy in TCRdb shows in-frame clones only, minus some. The repertoire consists of 240,000 or so clones, with more than 70% occurring once and the leading ten covering over 9%. Sequenced input: peripheral blood. The source is a man at least 80 years old with acute or convalescent COVID-19.

The gene calls are TRBV25-1 and TRBJ1-6; 8 positions agree with TRBD1. The J segment lost 5 bases and the V segment lost 5 bases, leaving 2 bases of the junction unmatched. The CDR3 is 14 residues long. In germline, CDR1 is MGHDK, CDR2 SYGVNS. The CDR3 DNA reads as TGTGCCAGCAGTCGACAGGGGAATAATTCACCCCTCCACTTT. Its protein product is CASSRQGNNSPLHF. Based on the CDR3 plus reference TRBV25-1 and TRBJ1-6, the full variable domain is EADIYQTPRYLVIGTGKKITLECSQTMGHDKMYWYQQDPGMELHLIHYSYGVNSTEKGDLSSESTVSRIRTEHFPLTLESARPSHTSQYLCASSRQGNNSPLHFGNGTRLTVT.

Concerning this clone itself: This sample includes further DNA sequences coding for the same CDR3. The chain has TRBV6-5 and TRBJ1-2; 7 bases agree with TRBD1. The V gene end was trimmed by 7 bases and the J gene end by 4 bases; junction bases not matched to a gene: 6. CDR1 and CDR2 (germline): MNHEY, SVGAGI. There are 13 residues in the CDR3. The CDR3 nucleotides are TGTGCCAGCACCAGGACAGGCGGCTATGGCTACACCTTC. Amino acid sequence: CASTRTGGYGYTF.

This chain links TRBV7-2 with TRBJ2-5; 9 bases line up with TRBD2. Germline CDR1 and CDR2: SGHTA and FQGNSA. The CDR3 sequence is 13 residues long. V shed 3 bases and J 9 bases; nucleotides not matched to a gene: 5. CDR3 amino acids: CASSLLAGRPQYF. CDR3 nucleotide sequence: TGTGCCAGCAGCTTGCTAGCGGGGAGGCCCCAGTACTTC.

V usage is TRBV6-2 or TRBV6-3 and J usage is TRBJ1-5; 8 bases are a match to TRBD1. The germline gives CDR1 MNHEY, CDR2 SVGEGT. The junction had 13 bases not matched to a gene; V was cut back by 6 bases and J by 3 bases. This CDR3 has 17 amino acids. The CDR3 sequence is CASSATYRGNINQPQHF. Written as DNA, the CDR3 is TGTGCCAGCAGCGCTACATACAGGGGGAACATCAATCAGCCCCAGCATTTT.

As to this clone: Other nucleotide sequences in the sample specify the same CDR3. The chain joins TRBV5-6 to TRBJ2-3; the match to TRBD1 covers 11 bases. The ends lost 4 bases at V and 0 bases at J; junction bases unmatched: 1. The V gene's germline CDR1 is SGHDT and CDR2 YYEEEE. This CDR3 has 15 residues. CDR3 DNA sequence: TGTGCCAGCAGCAGGGACAGGGGGAGCACAGATACGCAGTATTTT. Translated, it gives CASSRDRGSTDTQYF.

The chain combines TRBV11-2 with TRBJ1-5; D is undetermined. Trimming removed 5 bases at V and 9 bases at J, with 17 bases between. This CDR3 has 14 amino acids. Per germline, CDR1 SGHAT and CDR2 FQNNGV. This CDR3 is CASSSDYQSRPQHF. For the CDR3, the DNA is TGTGCCAGCAGCAGCGATTACCAGAGTCGGCCCCAGCATTTT.

The chain is built from TRBV5-1 and TRBJ1-1; D unclear. V lost 4 bases, J lost 1 base, and 11 bases lay in between. Germline V gene lookup returns CDR1 SGHRS and CDR2 YFSETQ. This CDR3 region has 14 residues. The CDR3 loop is CASSDQGGNTEAFF. In nucleotides, the CDR3 is TGCGCCAGCAGCGATCAAGGAGGGAACACTGAAGCTTTCTTT.

This chain uses TRBV10-2 with TRBJ2-1; no clear D. This CDR3 is built from 11 residues. CDR1 and CDR2 from the germline V gene are WSHSY and SAAADI. The V end lost 5 bases, the J end lost 5 bases, and 4 bases lay between the germline ends. The CDR3 here is CASSSNNEQFF. CDR3 bases: TGCGCCAGCAGTTCAAACAATGAGCAGTTCTTC.

The rearrangement uses TRBV15 and TRBJ1-6; possible D gene TRBD1, 5 bases. Per germline, CDR1 LNHNV and CDR2 YYDKDF (reference sequence). The CDR3 length is 15 residues. V gave up 5 bases and J gave up 2 bases, with 10 bases separating them. This CDR3 is CATSGKTAYNSPLHF. CDR3 DNA: TGTGCCACCAGCGGAAAGACAGCCTATAATTCACCCCTCCACTTT.

This chain links TRBV7-6 with TRBJ1-3, with D possibly being TRBD1 (6 bases). The CDR3 runs 15 residues. The V gene lost 0 bases and the J gene lost 4 bases, with 10 bases spanning the gap. Germline V CDR1 and CDR2: SGHVS, FNYEAQ. The chain's CDR3 is CASSLAGGQGNTIYF. CDR3 DNA sequence: TGTGCCAGCAGCTTAGCGGGTGGACAGGGAAACACCATATATTTT.

V and J are TRBV21-1 and TRBJ1-1; whether TRBD1, the table's D call, matches the DNA was not checked. TRBV21-1 represents a pseudogene. This CDR3 comprises 16 residues. This CDR3 reads CASSPISRGMNTEAFF. CDR3 coding DNA: TGTGCCAGCAGCCCCATTTCCAGGGGAATGAACACTGAAGCTTTCTTT.

The rearrangement uses TRBV5-4 and TRBJ2-1, with D possibly matching TRBD1 (6 bases). This CDR3 contains 13 residues. Trimming took 3 bases from V and 8 from J, leaving 12 bases between them. The germline V gene encodes CDR1 SGHNT and CDR2 YYREEE (reference sequence). The DNA of the CDR3 is TGTGCCAGCAGCTATGATCCAGGGGATGAGCAGTTCTTC. Translation gives CASSYDPGDEQFF.